This T cell receptor (beta chain) was sequenced in a study of shared clonotypes between healthy human individuals. General observations from the study: Genetic and exposure-history diversity was limited by the small donor number.

Turning to this clone: Its antigen remains unknown.

A CD45RA+ naive subset and a CD45RA-negative memory subset were split from CD4+ cells. The repertoire was sequenced with immunoSEQ multiplex PCR; TCRdb's copy has only in-frame clones and lacks some. Of 1.4 million or so clones listed, 98% to 99% were seen once; the top ten hold roughly 0.36%. The germline V gene encodes CDR1 SGHNT and CDR2 YENEEA. CDR3 length equals 13 residues. Trimming removed 6 bases from V and 4 bases from J, with 10 bases in between. This TCR came from a man in his thirties or forties in good health. Source material: naive CD4+ T cells sorted from blood. Subset indicated: CD45RA+ positively selected. V and J are TRBV11-3 and TRBJ2-1; D gene uncertain. The CDR3 DNA follows: TGTGCCAGCAGTTTTCGCCAATACAATGAGCAGTTCTTC. Translation: CASSFRQYNEQFF.